The T cell receptor (beta chain) described here comes from a study of blood T cell repertoires in COVID-19. Sequencing used immunoSEQ multiplex PCR; TCRdb keeps in-frame clones, though not all of them. The table includes hundreds of thousands of clones, approximately 90% detected once. Germline loops: CDR1 MDHEN, CDR2 SYDVKM. There are 16 residues in the CDR3. V lost 9 bases and J lost 0, with 15 bases in between. The chain combines TRBV28 with TRBJ1-6, with a possible D match to TRBD1 (6 bases). The source is a man aged 40-49 years with acute or convalescent COVID-19. The sequencing sample was made of peripheral blood. DNA of the CDR3: TGTGCCAGTGAATCGACAGGTAGCTCCTATAATTCACCCCTCCACTTT. Amino acid sequence: CASESTGSSYNSPLHF. The whole variable domain, remainder taken from reference TRBV28 and TRBJ1-6, is DVKVTQSSRYLVKRTGEKVFLECVQDMDHENMFWYRQDPGLGLRLIYFSYDVKMKEKGDIPEGYSVSREKKERFSLILESASTNQTSMYLCASESTGSSYNSPLHFGNGTRLTVT.